This T cell receptor beta chain was sequenced for a study of technical replicates of blood from a handful of donors. The V gene lost 8 bases and the J gene lost 10 bases, with 10 bases spanning the gap. The germline CDR1 and CDR2 sequences are MNHEY and SVGAGI. CDR3 size: 10 residues. Here immunoSEQ multiplex PCR was the method, and the copy in TCRdb shows in-frame clones only, minus some. The table lists about 83,000 clones, 90% to 95% of them singletons. The chain has TRBV6-5 and TRBJ2-3; D is perhaps TRBD2 (6 bases). Material for sequencing was T cells isolated from PBMCs. The sequence came from a human donor in good health. CDR3: CASGTPSQYF. DNA of the CDR3: TGTGCCAGCGGGACTCCGTCGCAGTATTTT.